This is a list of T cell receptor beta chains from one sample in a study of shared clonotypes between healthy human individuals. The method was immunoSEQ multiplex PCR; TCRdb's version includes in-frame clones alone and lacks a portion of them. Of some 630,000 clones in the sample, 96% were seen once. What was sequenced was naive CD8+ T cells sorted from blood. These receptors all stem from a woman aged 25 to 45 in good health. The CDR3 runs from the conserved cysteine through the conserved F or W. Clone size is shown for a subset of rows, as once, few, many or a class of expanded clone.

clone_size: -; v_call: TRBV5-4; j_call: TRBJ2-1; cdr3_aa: CASSSNNEQFF
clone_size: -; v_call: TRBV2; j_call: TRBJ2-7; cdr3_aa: CASSETSTYEQYF
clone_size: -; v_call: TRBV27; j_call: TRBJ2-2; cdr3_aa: CASRTITGELFF
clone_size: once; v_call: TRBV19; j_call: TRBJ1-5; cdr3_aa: CASSIWYGGGQPQHF
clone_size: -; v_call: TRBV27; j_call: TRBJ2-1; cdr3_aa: CASSRLKGQHSNEQFF
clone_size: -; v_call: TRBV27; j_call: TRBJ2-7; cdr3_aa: CASSLWQGSYEQYF
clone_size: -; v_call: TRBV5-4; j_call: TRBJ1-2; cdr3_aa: CATTPGQRIYGYTF
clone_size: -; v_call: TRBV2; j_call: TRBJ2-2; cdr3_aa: CASSDTGQGSPGELFF
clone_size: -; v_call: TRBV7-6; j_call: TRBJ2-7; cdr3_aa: CASRLTLGQFDEQYF
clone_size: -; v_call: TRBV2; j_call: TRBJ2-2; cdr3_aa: CASSVNTDTGELFF
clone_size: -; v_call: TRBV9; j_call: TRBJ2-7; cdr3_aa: CASSLKGQGKNEQYF
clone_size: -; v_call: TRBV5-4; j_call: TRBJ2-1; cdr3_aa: CASSFGGGYNEQFF
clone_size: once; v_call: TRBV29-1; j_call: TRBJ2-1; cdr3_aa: CSAVVGGWGSYNEQFF
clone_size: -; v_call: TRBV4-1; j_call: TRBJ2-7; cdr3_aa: CASSQDQGGQVEQYF
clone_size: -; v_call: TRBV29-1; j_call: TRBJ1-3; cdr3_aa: CSAPEGPGNTIYF
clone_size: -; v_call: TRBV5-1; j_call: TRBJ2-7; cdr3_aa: CASSPRGTLTFYEQYF
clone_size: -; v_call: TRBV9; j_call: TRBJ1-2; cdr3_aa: CASSVATTGNYGYTF
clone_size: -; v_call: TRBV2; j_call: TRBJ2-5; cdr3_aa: CASLLWTGQQETQYF